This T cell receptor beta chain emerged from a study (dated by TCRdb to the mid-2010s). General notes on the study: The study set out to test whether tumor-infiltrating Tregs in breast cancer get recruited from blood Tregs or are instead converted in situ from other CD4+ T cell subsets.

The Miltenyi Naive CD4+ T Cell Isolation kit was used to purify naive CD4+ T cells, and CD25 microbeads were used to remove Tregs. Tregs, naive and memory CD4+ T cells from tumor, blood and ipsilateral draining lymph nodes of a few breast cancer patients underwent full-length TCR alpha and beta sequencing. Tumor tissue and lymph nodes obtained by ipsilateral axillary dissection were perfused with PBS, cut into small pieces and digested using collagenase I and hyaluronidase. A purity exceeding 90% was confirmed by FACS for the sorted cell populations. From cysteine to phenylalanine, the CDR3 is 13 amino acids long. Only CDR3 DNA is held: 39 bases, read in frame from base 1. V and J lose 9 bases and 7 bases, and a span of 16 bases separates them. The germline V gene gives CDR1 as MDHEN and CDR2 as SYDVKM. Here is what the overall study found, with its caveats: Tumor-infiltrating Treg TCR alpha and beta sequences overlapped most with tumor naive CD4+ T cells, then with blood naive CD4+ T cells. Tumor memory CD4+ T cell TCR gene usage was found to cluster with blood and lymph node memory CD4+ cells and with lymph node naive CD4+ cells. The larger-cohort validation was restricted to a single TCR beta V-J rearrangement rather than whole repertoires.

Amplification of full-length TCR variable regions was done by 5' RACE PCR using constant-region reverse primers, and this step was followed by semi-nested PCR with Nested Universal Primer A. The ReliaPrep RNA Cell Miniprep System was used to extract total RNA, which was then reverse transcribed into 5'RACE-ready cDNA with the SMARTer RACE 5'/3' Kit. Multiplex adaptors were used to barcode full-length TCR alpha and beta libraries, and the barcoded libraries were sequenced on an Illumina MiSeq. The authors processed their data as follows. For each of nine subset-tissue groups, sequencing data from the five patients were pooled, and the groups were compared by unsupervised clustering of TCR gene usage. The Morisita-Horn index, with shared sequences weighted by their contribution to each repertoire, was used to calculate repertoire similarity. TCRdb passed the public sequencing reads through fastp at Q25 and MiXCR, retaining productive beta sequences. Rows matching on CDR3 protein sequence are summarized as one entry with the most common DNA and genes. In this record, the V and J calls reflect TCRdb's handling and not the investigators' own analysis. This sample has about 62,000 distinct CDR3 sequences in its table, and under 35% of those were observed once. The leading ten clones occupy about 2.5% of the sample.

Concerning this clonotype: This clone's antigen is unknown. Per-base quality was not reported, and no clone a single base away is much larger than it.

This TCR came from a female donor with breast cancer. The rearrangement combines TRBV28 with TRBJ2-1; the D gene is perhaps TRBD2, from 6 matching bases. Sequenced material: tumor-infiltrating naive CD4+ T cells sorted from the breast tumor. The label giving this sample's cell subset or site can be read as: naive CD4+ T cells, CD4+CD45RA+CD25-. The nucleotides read TGTGCCAGTAATGTACTAGCTGGTAATGAGCAGTTCTTC. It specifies CASNVLAGNEQFF.